This T cell receptor beta chain was recovered during a study of blood T cell repertoires in COVID-19. This table comes from immunoSEQ multiplex PCR, and its TCRdb copy is limited to in-frame clones, with some not included. The sample lists tens of thousands of clones, around 84% occurring once. CDR1 and CDR2 from the germline V gene are SGHTA and FQGNSA. The V end lost 3 bases, the J end lost 1 base, and 6 bases lay between the germline ends. The CDR3 runs 13 residues. The rearrangement joins TRBV7-2 to TRBJ2-5; D remains unclear. The source is a man older than 75 with acute or convalescent COVID-19. Sample: peripheral blood. The DNA of the CDR3 is TGTGCCAGCAGCTTTTACTTCCAAGAGACCCAGTACTTC. Its translation: CASSFYFQETQYF.